This T cell receptor beta chain was observed in a study of early T cells in non-severe SARS-CoV-2 infection. Study-level information: Unsorted whole blood bulk RNA was sequenced, with unpaired chains.

V lost 8 bases and J 4 bases, leaving 8 bases between the germline ends. The CDR3 has 11 amino acids. The protocol attached unique molecular identifiers to individual cDNA molecules. Each CDR3 protein gets one entry after TCRdb re-called the 5' RACE reads with MiXCR. The table has about 70,000 distinct CDR3 sequences, roughly 12% seen once. Whole-study results and caveats: The VDJdb matching leaned toward anti-spike CD8 responses and overlooked private and CD4 specificities.

This clonotype has a count of ten or more. Its specificity is not known. The material was whole blood, obtained at baseline. This TCR was sampled from an adult who was a healthcare worker with PCR-confirmed SARS-CoV-2 infection or an uninfected control (not recorded which). The donor label of this sample is uncertain. The gene calls are TRBV12-3 or TRBV12-4 and TRBJ1-1; D not certain. The CDR3, as DNA: TGTGCCAGCCGGCGGGGCACTGAAGCTTTCTTT. Amino acid sequence: CASRRGTEAFF.